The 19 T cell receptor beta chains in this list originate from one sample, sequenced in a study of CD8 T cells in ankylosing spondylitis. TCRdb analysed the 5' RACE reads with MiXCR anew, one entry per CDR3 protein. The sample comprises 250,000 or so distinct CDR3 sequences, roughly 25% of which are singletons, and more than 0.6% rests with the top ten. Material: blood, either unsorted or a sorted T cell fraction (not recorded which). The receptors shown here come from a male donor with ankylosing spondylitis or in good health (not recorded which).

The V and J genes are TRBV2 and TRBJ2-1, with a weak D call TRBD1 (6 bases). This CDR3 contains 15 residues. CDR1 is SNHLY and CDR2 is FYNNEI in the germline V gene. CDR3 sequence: CATRGEGSSYNEQFF. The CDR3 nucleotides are TGTGCAACCAGGGGCGAGGGGAGCTCCTACAATGAGCAGTTCTTC. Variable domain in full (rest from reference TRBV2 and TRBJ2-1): EPEVTQTPSHQVTQMGQEVILRCVPISNHLYFYWYRQILGQKVEFLVSFYNNEISEKSEIFDDQFSVERPDGSNFTLKIRSTKLEDSAMYFCATRGEGSSYNEQFFGPGTRLTVL.

This chain's CDR3 is CASSYSNKWGETQYF. The CDR3 nucleotides read TGTGCCAGCAGTTACTCTAACAAGTGGGGAGAGACCCAGTACTTC. This sequence joins TRBV6-5 and TRBJ2-5; D remains unclear. Trimming stripped 0 bases from V and 4 bases from J, with 12 bases between. Germline CDR1 and CDR2: MNHEY and SVGAGI. There are 15 residues in the CDR3.

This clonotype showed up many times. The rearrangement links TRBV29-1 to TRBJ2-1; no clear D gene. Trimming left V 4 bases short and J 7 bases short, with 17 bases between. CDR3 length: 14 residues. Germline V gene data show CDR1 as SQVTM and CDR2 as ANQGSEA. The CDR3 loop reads CSVGVVGSDNEQFF. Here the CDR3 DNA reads TGCAGCGTTGGGGTCGTGGGGTCTGATAATGAGCAGTTCTTC.

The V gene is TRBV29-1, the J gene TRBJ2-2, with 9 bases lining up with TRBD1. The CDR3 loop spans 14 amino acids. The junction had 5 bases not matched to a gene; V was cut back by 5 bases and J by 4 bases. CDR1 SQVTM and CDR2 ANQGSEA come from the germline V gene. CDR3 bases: TGCAGCGTTCGGGGGACAGGGAGCACCGGGGAGCTGTTTTTT. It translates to CSVRGTGSTGELFF.

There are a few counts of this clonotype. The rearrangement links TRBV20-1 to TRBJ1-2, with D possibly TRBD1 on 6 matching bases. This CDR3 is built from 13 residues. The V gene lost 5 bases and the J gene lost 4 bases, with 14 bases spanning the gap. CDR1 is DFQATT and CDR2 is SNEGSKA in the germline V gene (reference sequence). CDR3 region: CSAPRQEGYGYTF. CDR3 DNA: TGCAGTGCTCCTAGACAGGAGGGCTATGGCTACACCTTC.

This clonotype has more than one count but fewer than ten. CDR3 protein: CASSPGPPTDTQYF. CDR3 bases: TGTGCCAGCAGCCCTGGACCCCCCACAGATACGCAGTATTTT. This chain uses TRBV7-8 with TRBJ2-3, with unresolved D. Germline V gene lookup returns CDR1 SGHVS and CDR2 FQNEAQ. The V gene lost 5 bases and the J gene lost 2 bases, with 11 bases spanning the gap. The CDR3 covers 14 residues.

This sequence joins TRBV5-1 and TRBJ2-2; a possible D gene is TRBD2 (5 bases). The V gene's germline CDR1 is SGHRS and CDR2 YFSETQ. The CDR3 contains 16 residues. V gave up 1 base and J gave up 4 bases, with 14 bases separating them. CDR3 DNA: TGCGCCAGCAGCTTGATCTCCGGCGGGCCCACCGGGGAGCTGTTTTTT. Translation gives CASSLISGGPTGELFF. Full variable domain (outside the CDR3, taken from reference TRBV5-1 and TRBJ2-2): KAGVTQTPRYLIKTRGQQVTLSCSPISGHRSVSWYQQTPGQGLQFLFEYFSETQRNKGNFPGRFSGRQFSNSRSEMNVSTLELGDSALYLCASSLISGGPTGELFFGEGSRLTVL.

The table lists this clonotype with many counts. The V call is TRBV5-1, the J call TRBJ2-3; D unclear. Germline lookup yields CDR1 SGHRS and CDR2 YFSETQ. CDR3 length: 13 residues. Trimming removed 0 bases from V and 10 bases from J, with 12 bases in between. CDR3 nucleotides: TGCGCCAGCAGCTTGGTTGGGGATAGGGCGCAGTATTTT. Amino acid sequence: CASSLVGDRAQYF.

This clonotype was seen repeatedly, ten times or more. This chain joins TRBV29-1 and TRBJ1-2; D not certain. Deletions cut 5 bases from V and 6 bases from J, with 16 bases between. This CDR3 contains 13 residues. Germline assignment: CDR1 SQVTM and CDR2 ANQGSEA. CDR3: CSVLVAPSNGYTF. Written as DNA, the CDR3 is TGCAGCGTTCTAGTGGCCCCCAGTAATGGCTACACCTTC.

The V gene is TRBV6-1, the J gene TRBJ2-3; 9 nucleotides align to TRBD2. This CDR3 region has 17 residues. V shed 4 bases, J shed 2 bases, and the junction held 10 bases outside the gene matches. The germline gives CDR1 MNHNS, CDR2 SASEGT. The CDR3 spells CASSVLRRGGYTDTQYF. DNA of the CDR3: TGTGCCAGCAGTGTCCTTAGGCGGGGGGGATACACAGATACGCAGTATTTT.

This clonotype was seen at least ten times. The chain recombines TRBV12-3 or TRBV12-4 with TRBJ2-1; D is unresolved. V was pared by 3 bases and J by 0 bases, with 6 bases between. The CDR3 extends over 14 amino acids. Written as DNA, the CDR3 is TGTGCCAGCAGTTTCACGGGCTCCTACAATGAGCAGTTCTTC. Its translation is CASSFTGSYNEQFF.

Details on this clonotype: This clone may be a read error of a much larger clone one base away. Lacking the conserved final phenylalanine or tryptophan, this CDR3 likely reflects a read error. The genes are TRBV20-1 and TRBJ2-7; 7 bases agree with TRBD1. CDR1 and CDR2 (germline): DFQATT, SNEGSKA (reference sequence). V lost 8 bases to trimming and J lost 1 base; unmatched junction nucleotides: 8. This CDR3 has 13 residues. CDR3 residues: CSTRQGSSYEQYI. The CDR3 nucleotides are TGCAGTACGAGACAGGGCTCGTCCTACGAGCAGTACATC.

CDR3 amino acids: CSVERLLTDTQYF. In DNA, the CDR3 is TGCAGCGTTGAACGGCTCCTCACAGATACGCAGTATTTT. This chain links TRBV29-1 with TRBJ2-3; D is undetermined. CDR1 is SQVTM and CDR2 is ANQGSEA in the germline V gene. V was shortened by 2 bases and J by 2 bases, with 8 bases between the two germline ends. This CDR3 is 13 amino acids long.

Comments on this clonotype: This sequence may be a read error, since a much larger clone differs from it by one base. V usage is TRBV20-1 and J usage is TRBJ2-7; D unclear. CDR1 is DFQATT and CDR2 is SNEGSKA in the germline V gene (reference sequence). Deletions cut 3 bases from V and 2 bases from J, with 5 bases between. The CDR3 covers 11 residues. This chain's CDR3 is CSASRTYEQYF. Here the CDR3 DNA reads TGCAGTGCTAGCCGAACCTACGAGCAGTACTTC.

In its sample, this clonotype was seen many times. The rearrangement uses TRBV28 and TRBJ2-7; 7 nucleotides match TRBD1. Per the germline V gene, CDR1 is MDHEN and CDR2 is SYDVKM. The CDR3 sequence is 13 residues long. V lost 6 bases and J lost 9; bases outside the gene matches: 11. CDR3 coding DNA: TGTGCCAGCAGGACAGGGCGCGCCTCGGGGCAGTACTTC. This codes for CASRTGRASGQYF.

CDR3 bases: TGCAGTGCTAGACAAGCGGGTTCCGTAACCAAAAACATTCAGTACTTC. Translated: CSARQAGSVTKNIQYF. This sequence joins TRBV20-1 and TRBJ2-4; possible D gene TRBD2, 6 bases. Germline assignment: CDR1 DFQATT and CDR2 SNEGSKA (reference sequence). This CDR3 spans 16 amino acids. V was pared by 2 bases and J by 2 bases, with 16 bases between.

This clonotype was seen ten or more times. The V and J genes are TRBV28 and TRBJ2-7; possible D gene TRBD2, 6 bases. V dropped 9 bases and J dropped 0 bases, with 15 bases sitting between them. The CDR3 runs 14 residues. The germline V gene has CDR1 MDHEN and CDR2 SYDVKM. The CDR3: CASRTSGGSYEQYF. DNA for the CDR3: TGTGCCAGTAGGACGTCCGGGGGCTCCTACGAGCAGTACTTC.

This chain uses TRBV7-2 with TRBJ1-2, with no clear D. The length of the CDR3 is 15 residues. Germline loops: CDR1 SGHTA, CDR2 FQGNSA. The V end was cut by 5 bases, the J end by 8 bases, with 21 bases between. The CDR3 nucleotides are TGTGCCAGCAGCCAAGTATGGATGGCACCGGAGGGCTACACCTTC. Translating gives CASSQVWMAPEGYTF.

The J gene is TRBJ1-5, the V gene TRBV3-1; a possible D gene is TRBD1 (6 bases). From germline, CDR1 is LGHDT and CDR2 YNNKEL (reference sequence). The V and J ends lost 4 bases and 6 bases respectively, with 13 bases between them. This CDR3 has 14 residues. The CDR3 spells CASSPNQGLQPQHF. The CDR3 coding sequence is TGTGCCAGCAGCCCGAACCAGGGGCTTCAGCCCCAGCATTTT.